Described below is a single TCR beta chain sequence and its context. This clonotype was observed many times. It has no known antigen specificity. Base qualities are not provided; no much larger clone lies one nucleotide away. Patients with ophthalmopathy had moderately to severely active disease, with a Clinical Activity Score of 3 or more, a NOSPECS grade of 4 or more, and a disease duration of less than 3 months. Patients with other autoimmune diseases, uncontrolled infections, pregnancy or lactation were excluded. Clinical symptoms, serum thyroxine, TRAb, thyroid ultrasound and orbital computed tomography were used for diagnosis. Ficoll-Paque density gradient centrifugation was used to isolate PBMCs from around 10 ml of fresh peripheral blood. Trizol reagent was used to extract the total RNA, and its quality was then checked on an Agilent 2100 Bioanalyzer. The entry originates in a study of Graves' ophthalmopathy and Graves' hyperthyroidism (dated by TCRdb to the late 2010s). Broadly, across the study: Peripheral blood was collected at initial diagnosis, before any treatment. The study used signatures of the TCR beta repertoire to tell Graves' ophthalmopathy apart from Graves' hyperthyroidism and to predict which patients would progress to ophthalmopathy. In total, approximately 130 blood samples were TCR-sequenced: fewer than 50 ophthalmopathy, under 85 hyperthyroidism and some 17 hyperthyroidism-to-ophthalmopathy patients. To explore V-J signatures that separate ophthalmopathy from hyperthyroidism, a discovery set of approximately 100 patients was enrolled, consisting of about 45 with ophthalmopathy and approximately 60 with stable hyperthyroidism. For independent validation, a separate cohort was made up of around 19 hyperthyroidism patients plus 17 patients who later progressed from hyperthyroidism to ophthalmopathy. In several hyperthyroidism patients, the T-cell repertoires found in thyroid tissue were compared with those found in blood. After sampling, hyperthyroidism patients received methimazole starting at 30 mg daily, and ophthalmopathy patients received high-dose intravenous methylprednisolone. The 75 to 100 discovery patients were randomly split 7:3 into training and test sets. What the research found in general, with its limitations: No statistical method was used to predetermine the sample size, and group allocation was not hidden from the investigators. Among expanded thyroid clonotypes with frequency above 0.001, most also showed up in blood, which suggests that blood repertoires may reflect the thyroid immune response. In cross-validation, the 13-signature model distinguished ophthalmopathy from stable hyperthyroidism with less than 90% sensitivity and around 83% specificity, while in the test set the corresponding values were about 79% and 69%. In validation, the model predicted ophthalmopathy progression with 70.59% sensitivity and 72.22% specificity; some 13 predicted patients were CT-confirmed with GO in a median of approximately 6.5 months.

The CDR3 runs 14 residues from the cysteine to the phenylalanine. CDR3 DNA is the only sequence kept; it has 42 bases, read in frame from the first base. Per the germline V gene, MDHEN is the CDR1 and SYDVKM is the CDR2. V and J lose 2 bases and 2 bases, and a span of 9 bases separates them. For repertoire sequencing, the TCR beta CDR3 regions were amplified from RNA transcripts. The first round of RT-PCR was done with HTBI primers and the Qiagen OneStep RT-PCR kit, and was followed by a second round of multiplex PCR, then size selection and purification. Libraries were sequenced on an Illumina HiSeq2000 using paired-end 100 bp reads. For the original study's pipeline: Reads were processed with SOAPnuke, discarding reads with adapters, uncalled bases, mean Phred below 15, or no exact constant-primer or identifier match. High-quality paired reads were merged with COPE v1.2.5. Each unique nucleotide sequence was defined as a clonotype, and clonotypes were aligned to IMGT TRB V, D and J references with MiTCR v1.1. Only V-J combinations with frequency above 0.0001 were analysed, covering over 98% of repertoires. For each V-J combination, a TCR clonal expansion and chaos score was defined as F50 clonal expansion divided by the chaos observed in the TCRdist matrix. Welch's t-statistics and random forest were used to reduce the features to around 13 V-J combinations, which were then used as input to a naive Bayes classifier. The similarity between thyroid and blood repertoires was quantified using the Morisita-Horn index. TCRdb reprocessed the public reads (quality trimming at Q25 with fastp, clone calling with MiXCR) and kept in-frame beta chains. Entries are consolidated by CDR3 protein sequence, retaining the most common genes and DNA. These V and J calls originate from TCRdb's pipeline instead of the authors' own analysis. The sample contains about 220,000 distinct CDR3 sequences, 20% to 25% of them found a single time. The ten largest account for around 40% of the sample.

The sequenced sample was peripheral blood. The chain was built from TRBV28 and TRBJ1-1; possibly the D gene is TRBD1, per 6 matching bases. This clonotype originated in a woman aged 45 to 65 with Graves' ophthalmopathy. Donor details come from another sample of the same person, matched by shared clones. The CDR3 protein sequence reads: CASSLGQINTEAFF. In nucleotides, the sequence is TGTGCCAGCAGTTTAGGACAGATAAACACTGAAGCTTTCTTT.